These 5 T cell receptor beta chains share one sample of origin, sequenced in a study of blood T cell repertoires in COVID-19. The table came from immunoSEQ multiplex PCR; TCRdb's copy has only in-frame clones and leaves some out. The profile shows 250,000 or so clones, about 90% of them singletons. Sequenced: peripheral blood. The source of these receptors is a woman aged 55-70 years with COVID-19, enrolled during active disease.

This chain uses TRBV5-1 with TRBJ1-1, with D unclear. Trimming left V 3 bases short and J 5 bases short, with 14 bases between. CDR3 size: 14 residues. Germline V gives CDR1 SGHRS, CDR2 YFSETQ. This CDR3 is CASSWAGFNTEAFF. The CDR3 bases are TGCGCCAGCAGCTGGGCTGGGTTCAATACTGAAGCTTTCTTT.

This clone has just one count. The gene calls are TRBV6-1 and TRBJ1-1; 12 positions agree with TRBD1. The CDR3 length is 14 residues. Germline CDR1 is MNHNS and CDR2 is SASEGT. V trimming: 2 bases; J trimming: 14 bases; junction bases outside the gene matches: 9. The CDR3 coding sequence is TGTGCCAGCAGTGAACCCGGGACAGGGGGCGCGAGGTTCTTT. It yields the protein CASSEPGTGGARFF.

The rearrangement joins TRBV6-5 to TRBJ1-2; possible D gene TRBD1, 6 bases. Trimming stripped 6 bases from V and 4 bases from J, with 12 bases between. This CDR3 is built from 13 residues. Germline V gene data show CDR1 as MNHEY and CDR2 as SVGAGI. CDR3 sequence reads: CASSPDSFYGYTF. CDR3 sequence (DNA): TGTGCCAGCAGCCCGGACAGTTTCTATGGCTACACCTTC.

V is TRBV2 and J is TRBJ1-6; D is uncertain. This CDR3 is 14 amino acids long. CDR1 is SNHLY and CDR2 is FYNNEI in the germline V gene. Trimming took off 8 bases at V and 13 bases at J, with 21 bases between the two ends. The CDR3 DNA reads TGTGCCAGCTCCGGCGCCGGAGCCCTAACCCCCCTCCACTTT. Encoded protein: CASSGAGALTPLHF.

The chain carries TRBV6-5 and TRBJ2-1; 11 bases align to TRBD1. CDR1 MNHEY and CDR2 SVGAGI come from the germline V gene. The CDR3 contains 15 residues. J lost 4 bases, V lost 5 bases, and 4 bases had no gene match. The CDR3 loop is CASSPGTGGYNEQFF. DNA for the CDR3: TGTGCCAGCAGTCCAGGGACAGGGGGGTACAATGAGCAGTTCTTC.